Shown below are 7 T cell receptor beta chains from a single sample sequenced in a study of blood T cell repertoires in COVID-19. Profiled with immunoSEQ multiplex PCR; TCRdb holds only in-frame clones, not every one. The data show about 120,000 clones, with 80% to 90% seen just once and about 29% held by the top ten. Sequencing used peripheral blood. All receptors derive from a man between 65 and 85 years old with active or convalescent COVID-19.

V usage is TRBV3-1 (or the pseudogene TRBV3-2) and J usage is TRBJ2-3; tentative D call: TRBD1 (5 bases). The CDR3 consists of 13 residues. The V gene's germline CDR1 is LGHDT and CDR2 YNNKEL (reference sequence). The V end was cut by 11 bases, the J end by 1 base, with 13 bases between. This chain's CDR3 is CAVQEIGTDTQYF. The CDR3, as DNA: TGTGCCGTACAGGAAATCGGCACAGATACGCAGTATTTT.

The chain joins TRBV2 to TRBJ2-2, with a possible D match to TRBD2 (6 bases). Germline lookup yields CDR1 SNHLY and CDR2 FYNNEI. V shed 4 bases and J shed 3 bases, with 9 bases lying between them. The CDR3 covers 14 residues. The chain's CDR3 is CASSGGADTGELFF. The CDR3 nucleotides are TGTGCCAGCAGTGGCGGGGCGGACACCGGGGAGCTGTTTTTT.

The chain recombines TRBV27 with TRBJ1-6; 10 nucleotides agree with TRBD1. CDR1 MNHEY and CDR2 SMNVEV come from the germline V gene (reference sequence). The CDR3 is 14 amino acids. The trim removed 6 bases at V and 6 bases at J, leaving 2 bases unmatched. DNA for the CDR3: TGTGCCAGCAGACGGGACAGGGGTAATTCACCCCTCCACTTT. Protein: CASRRDRGNSPLHF.

CDR3 sequence (DNA): TGTGCCAGCTCACAAAGTCCCGGGACAGGGGTCTCCTACGAGCAGTACTTC. This sequence encodes CASSQSPGTGVSYEQYF. This chain connects TRBV18 to TRBJ2-7, with 10 bases lining up with TRBD1. CDR3 length: 17 residues. Germline V gives CDR1 KGHSH, CDR2 LQKENI. The junction had 9 bases not matched to a gene; V was cut back by 4 bases and J by 0 bases.

V gene TRBV19 combines with J gene TRBJ2-1, with a possible D match to TRBD2 (5 bases). The V gene lost 7 bases and the J gene lost 5 bases, with 15 bases spanning the gap. The CDR3 is 14 residues long. Germline CDR1 LNHDA, CDR2 SQIVND (reference sequence). The CDR3: CASTLGEADNEQFF. CDR3 nucleotide sequence: TGTGCCAGTACCCTGGGAGAGGCTGACAATGAGCAGTTCTTC. The variable domain in full, completed from reference TRBV19 and TRBJ2-1, reads DGGITQSPKYLFRKEGQNVTLSCEQNLNHDAMYWYRQDPGQGLRLIYYSQIVNDFQKGDIAEGYSVSREKKESFPLTVTSAQKNPTAFYLCASTLGEADNEQFFGPGTRLTVL.

The chain is built from TRBV24-1 and TRBJ2-3, with 14 positions matching TRBD2. The CDR3 is 18 residues long. Germline V lookup: CDR1 KGHDR, CDR2 SFDVKD. J was trimmed by 0 bases and V by 6 bases; bases with no gene match: 7. This CDR3 is CATSRTSGRWGSTDTQYF. The CDR3 DNA sequence: TGTGCCACCAGTCGGACTAGCGGGAGGTGGGGGAGCACAGATACGCAGTATTTT.

The chain recombines TRBV12-2 with TRBJ2-7; the DNA was not used to check the table's D call, TRBD2. TRBV12-2 is a pseudogene. The CDR3 contains 18 residues. CDR3 nucleotide sequence: TGTGCAAGTCGCTTAGTAGGGGTCCGGCTAGCGGGGGTCTACGAGCAGTACTTC. It translates to CASRLVGVRLAGVYEQYF.